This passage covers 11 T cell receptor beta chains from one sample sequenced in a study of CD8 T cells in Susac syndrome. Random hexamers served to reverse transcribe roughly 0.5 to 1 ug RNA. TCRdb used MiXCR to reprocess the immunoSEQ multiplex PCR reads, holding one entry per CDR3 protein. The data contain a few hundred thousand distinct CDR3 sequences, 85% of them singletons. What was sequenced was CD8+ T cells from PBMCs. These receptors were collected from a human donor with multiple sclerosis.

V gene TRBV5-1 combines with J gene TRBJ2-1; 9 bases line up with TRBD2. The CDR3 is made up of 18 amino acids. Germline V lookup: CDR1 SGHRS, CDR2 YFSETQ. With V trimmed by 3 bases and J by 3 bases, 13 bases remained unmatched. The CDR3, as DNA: TGCGCCAGCAGCTCTGAGGAAACCGAGCGGGAGGACTACAATGAGCAGTTCTTC. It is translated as CASSSEETEREDYNEQFF. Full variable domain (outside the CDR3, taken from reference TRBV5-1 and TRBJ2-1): KAGVTQTPRYLIKTRGQQVTLSCSPISGHRSVSWYQQTPGQGLQFLFEYFSETQRNKGNFPGRFSGRQFSNSRSEMNVSTLELGDSALYLCASSSEETEREDYNEQFFGPGTRLTVL.

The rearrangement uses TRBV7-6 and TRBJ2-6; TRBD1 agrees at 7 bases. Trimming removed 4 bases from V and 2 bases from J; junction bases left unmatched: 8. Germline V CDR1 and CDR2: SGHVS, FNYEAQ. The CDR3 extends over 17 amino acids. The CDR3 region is CASSWSTGDTGANVLTF. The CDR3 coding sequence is TGTGCCAGCAGCTGGTCAACAGGGGACACTGGGGCCAACGTCCTGACTTTC.

The CDR3: CASSLGQLYSGNTIYF. The CDR3 nucleotides read TGTGCCAGCAGTTTAGGGCAGCTTTACTCTGGAAACACCATATATTTT. The rearrangement links TRBV28 to TRBJ1-3; D is uncertain. The germline CDR1 and CDR2 sequences are MDHEN and SYDVKM. With 2 bases removed from V and 0 bases from J, the gap between germline ends came to 11 bases. The CDR3 has 16 amino acids. The full variable domain, in which reference TRBV28 and TRBJ1-3 provide the parts outside the CDR3, is DVKVTQSSRYLVKRTGEKVFLECVQDMDHENMFWYRQDPGLGLRLIYFSYDVKMKEKGDIPEGYSVSREKKERFSLILESASTNQTSMYLCASSLGQLYSGNTIYFGEGSWLTVV.

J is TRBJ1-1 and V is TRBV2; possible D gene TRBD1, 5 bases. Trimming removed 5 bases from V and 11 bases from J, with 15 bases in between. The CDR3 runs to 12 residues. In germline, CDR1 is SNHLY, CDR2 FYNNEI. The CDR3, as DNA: TGTGCCAGCAGTTGGGGGACTTCCGAGGCTTTCTTT. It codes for CASSWGTSEAFF.

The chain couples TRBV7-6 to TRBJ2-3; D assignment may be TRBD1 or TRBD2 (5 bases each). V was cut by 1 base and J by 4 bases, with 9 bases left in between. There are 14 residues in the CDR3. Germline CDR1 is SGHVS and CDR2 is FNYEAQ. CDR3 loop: CASSLDRDPDTQYF. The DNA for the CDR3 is TGTGCCAGCAGCTTAGACCGGGACCCAGATACGCAGTATTTT.

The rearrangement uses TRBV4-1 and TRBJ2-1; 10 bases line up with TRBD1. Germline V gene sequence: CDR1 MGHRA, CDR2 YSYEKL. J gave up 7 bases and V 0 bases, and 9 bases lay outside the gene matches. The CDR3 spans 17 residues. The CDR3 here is CASSQEGTGVLTNEQFF. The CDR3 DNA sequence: TGCGCCAGCAGCCAAGAGGGGACAGGGGTTTTAACGAATGAGCAGTTCTTC.

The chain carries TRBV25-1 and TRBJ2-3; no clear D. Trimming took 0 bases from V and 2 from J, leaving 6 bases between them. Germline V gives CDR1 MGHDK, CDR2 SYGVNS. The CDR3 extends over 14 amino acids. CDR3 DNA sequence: TGTGCCAGCAGTGAATATTCGGTCACAGATACGCAGTATTTT. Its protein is CASSEYSVTDTQYF.

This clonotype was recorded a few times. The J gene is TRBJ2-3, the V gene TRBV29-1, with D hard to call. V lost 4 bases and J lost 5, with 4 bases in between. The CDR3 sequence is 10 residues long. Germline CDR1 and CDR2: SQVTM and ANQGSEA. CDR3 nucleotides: TGCAGCGTTGTTGGAGATACGCAGTATTTT. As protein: CSVVGDTQYF.

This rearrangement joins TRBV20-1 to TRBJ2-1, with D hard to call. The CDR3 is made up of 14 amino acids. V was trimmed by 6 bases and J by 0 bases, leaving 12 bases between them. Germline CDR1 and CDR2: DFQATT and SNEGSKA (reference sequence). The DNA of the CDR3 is TGCAGTGCCCCCGGGCTAACCTCCTACAATGAGCAGTTCTTC. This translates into CSAPGLTSYNEQFF.

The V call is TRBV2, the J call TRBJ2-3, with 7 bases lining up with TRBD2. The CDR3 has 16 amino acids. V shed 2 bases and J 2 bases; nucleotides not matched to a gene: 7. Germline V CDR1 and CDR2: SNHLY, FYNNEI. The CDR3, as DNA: TGTGCCAGCAGTGAATTCCTAGCGGCGACCACAGATACGCAGTATTTT. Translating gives CASSEFLAATTDTQYF.

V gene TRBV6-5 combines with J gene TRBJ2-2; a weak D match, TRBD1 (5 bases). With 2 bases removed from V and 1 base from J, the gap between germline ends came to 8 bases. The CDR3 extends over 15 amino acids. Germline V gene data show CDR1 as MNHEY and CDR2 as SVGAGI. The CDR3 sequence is CASSYSRENTGELFF. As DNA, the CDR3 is TGTGCCAGCAGTTACAGCAGGGAGAACACCGGGGAGCTGTTTTTT.